This T cell receptor beta chain was captured by sequencing in a study of shared clonotypes between healthy human individuals (dated by TCRdb to the early 2020s). A note on the overall study: The cohort included a few men and a couple of women between 18 and 49 years of age. Per donor, three plates each were used for CD4 naive and CD4 memory, two for CD8 naive, and one for CD8 memory. Blood TCR repertoires of a handful of healthy adults were deeply sequenced to estimate repertoire size and the extent of clonotype sharing between individuals. Libraries were prepared and TCR repertoires were sequenced by different laboratories using diverse techniques, in order to increase sequencing depth and limit assay-specific biases. Between about 0.8 and 9 billion PBMCs per donor were obtained by leukapheresis. Broader findings and caveats from the paper: Because the study included only a small number of donors, the genetic and exposure-history diversity represented was limited. Sampling was limited to blood, and TCR repertoires in tissue likely differ from TCR repertoires in blood. Clonotypes shared by all four sorted-subset donors showed higher generation probabilities than non-shared clonotypes. About 5% of naive CD4, 3.5% of naive CD8, roughly 2.4% of memory CD4, and 0.35% to 0.5% of memory CD8 clonotypes were shared across a few donors. Larger estimated clonotype richness was generally found for naive subsets than for memory subsets. Even with the large sequencing depth, rarefaction of the sorted-subset datasets indicated that sequencing was incomplete. Based on pairwise subsampling, the degree of clonotype sharing among donors was expected to be affected by sequencing depth.

To note about this clone: This receptor's antigen is unknown. The sample holds no much larger clone one base away, and base qualities are not on file.

CD8 naive samples consisted of CD45RO-negative cells that were positively selected for CCR7, yielding a CD45RA+CCR7+ population without TemRA cells. The donors were healthy, HIV-negative adults with no recently reported acute infections or vaccinations. Only Caucasian adults living in Nashville, Tennessee, USA were represented among the donors. After blood collection by leukapheresis, PBMCs were isolated using Ficoll-Histopaque density gradient centrifugation and then cryopreserved in the vapor phase of liquid nitrogen. Analytical flow cytometry was used to check the purity and quantity of every magnetically sorted T cell population. Genomic DNA was isolated from every sorted fraction and measured by UV absorbance on a Nanodrop 2000c. Using the deep immunoSEQ assay, multiplex PCR amplified TCR CDR3 regions from genomic DNA. Extracted genomic DNA from each cell subset was spread evenly across all wells of several immunoSEQ 96-well plates, with each plate serving as a replicate. For sorted subsets, about 200 ng genomic DNA, equal to tens of thousands of T cell genomes, was loaded into each replicate PCR. Purified libraries were quantified with a Qubit 3.0 fluorometer, sized on a Bioanalyzer 2100, and re-quantified with the KAPA Library Quantification kit. Each immunoSEQ 96-well plate was sequenced on its own single-read 150-cycle Illumina NextSeq 550 flow cell. Per the authors' processing: The immunoSEQ output contained only junctional sequences without quality scores, so filtering could not match that applied to full-length reads. To assign V/J genes and CDR3, sequences were annotated against IMGT germline references using PyIR, a Python wrapper for IgBLAST v1.9. Reads were removed for weak V/J assignments (E-value above 1e-6), missing CDR3, stop codons, out-of-frame junctions, or ambiguous translated residues. V3J clonotypes were defined as sequences sharing the same inferred V gene, J gene, and CDR3 amino acid sequence. To compute the percentage overlap between repertoires, the number of shared unique clonotypes was divided by the size of the smaller repertoire. Three approaches were used to assess repertoire richness: RTK rarefaction, the Chao1 estimator, and Recon v2.1 estimates of unobserved clonotypes. For all TCRbeta clonotypes obtained by the gDNA method from four donors, generation probabilities were computed with OLGA. TCRdb retrieved this table from immuneACCESS and kept in-frame rearrangements only. Not all clones are present; in checked studies, unresolved V genes account for under half, and no reason is known for the remainder. V, J and clone size reflect that table, while D and trimming were determined from the DNA. The sample records roughly 810,000 clones, about 96% of which are singletons. The ten largest clones take up approximately 0.2% of the sample.

CDR1 SNHLY and CDR2 FYNNEI are derived from the germline V gene. The CDR3 contains 13 residues, cysteine and phenylalanine counted. CDR3 DNA only is kept here, 39 bases in frame from base 1. V is trimmed back by 7 bases and J by 7 bases, and the junction contains 6 bases that no gene match accounts for. The V gene is TRBV2 and the J gene is TRBJ2-2, with TRBD2 matching 7 junction bases. Sequences were obtained from naive CD8+ T cells sorted from blood. Taken with the paper, the label for cell subset or site translates to: CD45RA+CCR7+. This TCR was recovered from a man between 25 and 39 years old in good health. The CDR3: CASKNGRSGELFF. In nucleotide form, the sequence is TGTGCCAGCAAGAACGGGAGGAGCGGGGAGCTGTTTTTT.